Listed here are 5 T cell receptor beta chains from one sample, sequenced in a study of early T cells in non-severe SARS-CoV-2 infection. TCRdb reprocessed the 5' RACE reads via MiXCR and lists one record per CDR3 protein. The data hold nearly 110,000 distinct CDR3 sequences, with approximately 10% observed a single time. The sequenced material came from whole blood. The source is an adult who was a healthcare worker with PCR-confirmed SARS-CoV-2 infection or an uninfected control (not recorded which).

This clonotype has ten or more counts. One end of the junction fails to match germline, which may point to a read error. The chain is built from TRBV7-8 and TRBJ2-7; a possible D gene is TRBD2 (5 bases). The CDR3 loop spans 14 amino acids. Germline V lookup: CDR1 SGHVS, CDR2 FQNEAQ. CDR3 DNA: TGTGCCAGCAGCCTAGCCCCAGACGACTACGAGCAGTACTTC. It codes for CASSLAPDDYEQYF. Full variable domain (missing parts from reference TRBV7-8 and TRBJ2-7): GAGVSQSPRYKVAKRGQDVALRCDPISGHVSLFWYQQALGQGPEFLTYFQNEAQLDKSGLPSDRFFAERPEGSVSTLKIQRTQQEDSAVYLCASSLAPDDYEQYFGPGTRLTVT.

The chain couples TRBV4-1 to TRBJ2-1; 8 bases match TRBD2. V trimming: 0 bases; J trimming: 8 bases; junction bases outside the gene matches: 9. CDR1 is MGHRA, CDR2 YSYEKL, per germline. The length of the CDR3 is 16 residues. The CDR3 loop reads CASSQEIRLAMDEQFF. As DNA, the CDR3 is TGCGCCAGCAGCCAAGAGATACGACTAGCGATGGATGAGCAGTTCTTC.

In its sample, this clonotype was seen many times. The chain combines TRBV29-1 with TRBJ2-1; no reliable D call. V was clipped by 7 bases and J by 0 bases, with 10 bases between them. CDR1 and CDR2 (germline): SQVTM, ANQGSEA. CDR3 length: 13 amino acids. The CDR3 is CSDLESSYNEQFF. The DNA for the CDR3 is TGCAGCGACCTTGAGAGCTCCTACAATGAGCAGTTCTTC.

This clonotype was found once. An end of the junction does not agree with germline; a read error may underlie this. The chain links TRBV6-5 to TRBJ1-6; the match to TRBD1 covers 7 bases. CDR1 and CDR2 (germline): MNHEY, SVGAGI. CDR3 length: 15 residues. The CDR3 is CVSSLTTGTNSPLHF. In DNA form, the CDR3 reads TGTGTCAGCAGTCTTACGACAGGGACCAATTCACCCCTCCACTTT.

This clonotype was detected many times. Here the CDR3 DNA reads TGCAGTGCTAGAGATCTCGGGAGGGCCTACGAGCAGTACTTC. Residues: CSARDLGRAYEQYF. This chain connects TRBV20-1 to TRBJ2-7; 8 bases align to TRBD2. Germline CDR1 is DFQATT and CDR2 is SNEGSKA (reference sequence). After removal of 0 bases from V and 2 bases from J, the junction contained 3 bases not matched to a gene. The CDR3 is made up of 14 amino acids.